Presented here are 18 T cell receptor beta chains from one specimen sequenced in a study of T cells in Graves' hyperthyroidism and ophthalmopathy. Researchers amplified the TCR beta CDR3 regions from RNA transcripts. First-round RT-PCR of the TCR CDR3 relied on the HTBI primer set. MiXCR, run by TCRdb on the multiplex PCR reads, gives a single entry per CDR3 protein. This table holds about 400,000 distinct CDR3 sequences, roughly 25% found once. Sequenced: blood. The origin of the receptors is a man in his fifties or sixties with Graves' hyperthyroidism.

This clonotype occurred a few times. V and J are TRBV27 and TRBJ1-2; unclear D gene. Trimming removed 7 bases at V and 5 bases at J, with 14 bases between. The CDR3 has 13 amino acids. Germline CDR1 is MNHEY and CDR2 is SMNVEV (reference sequence). The CDR3 loop is CASKPHGEYGYTF. As DNA, the CDR3 is TGTGCCAGCAAGCCCCACGGGGAGTATGGCTACACCTTC.

The table lists this clonotype with a few counts. The chain carries TRBV5-6 and TRBJ2-5; D perhaps matches TRBD2 (8 bases). The CDR3 extends over 16 amino acids. Germline V CDR1 and CDR2: SGHDT, YYEEEE. The V end was cut by 4 bases, the J end by 4 bases, with 20 bases between. The CDR3 here is CASSPRGTGGLETQYF. CDR3 sequence (DNA): TGTGCCAGCAGCCCCAGGGGGACGGGAGGGCTAGAGACCCAGTACTTC.

Many counts were recorded for this clonotype. The chain employs TRBV7-9 and TRBJ2-1; the D gene is possibly TRBD2 (6 bases). V lost 8 bases and J lost 5, with 22 bases in between. CDR3 length: 16 residues. Germline lookup yields CDR1 SEHNR and CDR2 FQNEAQ (reference sequence). This CDR3 reads CASGQGGWGLDNEQFF. In nucleotides, the CDR3 is TGTGCCAGCGGCCAGGGAGGTTGGGGTCTTGACAATGAGCAGTTCTTC.

With regard to this clonotype: With a much larger clone just one base away, this may be a read error. V gene TRBV2 combines with J gene TRBJ2-7; D not certain. Deletions cut 1 base from V and 3 bases from J, with 10 bases between. Per germline, CDR1 SNHLY and CDR2 FYNNEI. CDR3 length equals 14 residues. CDR3 loop: CASSEGRPLYEQYF. In DNA, the CDR3 is TGTGCCAGCAGTGAAGGCAGGCCCCTCTACGAGCAGTACTTC.

This clonotype was observed at least ten times. V gene TRBV11-2 combines with J gene TRBJ2-7; TRBD2 matches 10 bases. The germline CDR1 and CDR2 sequences are SGHAT and FQNNGV. The CDR3 is 18 residues long. The ends lost 5 bases at V and 1 base at J; junction bases unmatched: 14. Here the CDR3 reads CASSKGPPQAGGSYEQYF. CDR3 DNA: TGTGCCAGCAGCAAAGGCCCCCCACAAGCGGGAGGGTCCTACGAGCAGTACTTC.

In its sample, this clonotype was seen many times. The chain joins TRBV11-2 to TRBJ2-5, with D possibly TRBD1 on 5 matching bases. CDR1 SGHAT and CDR2 FQNNGV come from the germline V gene. The CDR3 runs to 12 residues. The V end was cut by 0 bases, the J end by 7 bases, with 6 bases between. CDR3 region: CASSLDRGTQYF. The CDR3 nucleotides are TGTGCCAGCAGCTTAGATAGGGGGACCCAGTACTTC. Supplemented by reference TRBV11-2 and TRBJ2-5, the full variable domain reads EAGVAQSPRYKIIEKRQSVAFWCNPISGHATLYWYQQILGQGPKLLIQFQNNGVVDDSQLPKDRFSAERLKGVDSTLKIQPAKLEDSAVYLCASSLDRGTQYFGPGTRLLVL.

The V gene is TRBV5-1, the J gene TRBJ2-7; TRBD2 aligns across 8 bases. CDR1 and CDR2 (germline): SGHRS, YFSETQ. V gave up 5 bases and J gave up 7 bases; unmatched junction bases: 14. The CDR3 runs 15 residues. Here the CDR3 reads CASSVSGSDLGEQYF. The CDR3 DNA follows: TGCGCCAGCAGTGTAAGCGGGAGCGACTTGGGGGAGCAGTACTTC.

This clonotype came up a few times. V gene TRBV29-1 combines with J gene TRBJ2-5; D might be TRBD1 (6 bases). This CDR3 has 14 residues. The V and J ends lost 1 base and 7 bases respectively, with 16 bases between them. Germline V gene lookup returns CDR1 SQVTM and CDR2 ANQGSEA. The CDR3 sequence is CSVEVQGRGGTQYF. In DNA form, the CDR3 reads TGCAGCGTTGAAGTGCAGGGCCGAGGGGGGACCCAGTACTTC.

The chain is built from TRBV12-3 or TRBV12-4 and TRBJ2-2; the match to TRBD2 covers 10 bases. CDR3 size: 16 residues. V was clipped by 4 bases and J by 1 base; unmatched bases: 3. DNA of the CDR3: TGTGCCAGCAGTTACGGACTAGCGGAGAACACCGGGGAGCTGTTTTTT. Protein sequence: CASSYGLAENTGELFF.

This clonotype was counted between two and nine times. The DNA of the CDR3 is TGTGCCAGCAGCTTAGATATGGGACGCGGGCGGGAAAAACTGTTTTTT. The encoded protein is CASSLDMGRGREKLFF. This chain uses TRBV7-2 with TRBJ1-4, with D maybe TRBD1 (5 bases). Germline loops: CDR1 SGHTA, CDR2 FQGNSA. Trimming cost V 1 base and J 8 bases, with 17 bases left between them. The CDR3 length is 16 residues.

V and J are TRBV6-2 or TRBV6-3 and TRBJ2-5; 10 bases are shared with TRBD2. V lost 4 bases, J lost 5 bases, and 7 bases stayed unmatched. Germline CDR1 and CDR2: MNHEY and SVGEGT. The CDR3 covers 15 residues. The CDR3 DNA is TGTGCCAGCAGTTCTCCAGGAGCGGGAGGGGAGACCCAGTACTTC. Residues: CASSSPGAGGETQYF.

The chain couples TRBV12-3 or TRBV12-4 to TRBJ2-1; 8 positions agree with TRBD2. With V trimmed by 1 base and J by 15 bases, 5 bases remained unmatched. CDR3 length: 12 amino acids. CDR3 protein: CASSLEGLEWFF. As DNA, the CDR3 is TGTGCCAGCAGTTTAGAGGGACTAGAGTGGTTCTTC.

This clonotype was seen at least ten times. The V call is TRBV5-1, the J call TRBJ2-3; maybe TRBD2 (6 bases). The CDR3 covers 14 residues. V was clipped by 1 base and J by 6 bases, with 12 bases between them. The V gene's germline CDR1 is SGHRS and CDR2 YFSETQ. CDR3 nucleotide sequence: TGCGCCAGCAGCTTGTCGCAGAGCGGGGATACGCAGTATTTT. Translation: CASSLSQSGDTQYF.

The chain recombines TRBV9 with TRBJ2-3; tentatively, D is TRBD2 (6 bases). Germline V CDR1 and CDR2: SGDLS, YYNGEE. This CDR3 has 15 residues. The V gene lost 4 bases and the J gene lost 7 bases, with 19 bases spanning the gap. The CDR3 reads CASSSGPTGEHTQYF. The CDR3 nucleotides read TGTGCCAGCAGCTCCGGTCCGACGGGGGAACATACGCAGTATTTT.

Only a few counts were recorded for this clonotype. This chain uses TRBV3-1 with TRBJ2-7, with D unresolved. The CDR3 runs 15 residues. Germline values: CDR1 LGHDT, CDR2 YNNKEL (reference sequence). The V and J ends lost 2 bases and 0 bases respectively, with 11 bases between them. The CDR3 sequence: CASSQSRRSSYEQYF. Here the CDR3 DNA reads TGTGCCAGCAGCCAAAGCCGCCGGAGCTCCTACGAGCAGTACTTC.

This clonotype has just a few counts. This chain connects TRBV5-1 to TRBJ2-2, with TRBD2 identical over 9 bases. The CDR3 has 16 amino acids. V lost 4 bases to trimming and J lost 2 bases; unmatched junction nucleotides: 6. Germline CDR1 and CDR2: SGHRS and YFSETQ. Here the CDR3 reads CASSPRLAANTGELFF. The CDR3 DNA follows: TGCGCCAGCAGCCCTAGACTAGCGGCTAACACCGGGGAGCTGTTTTTT.

Only a few counts were recorded for this clonotype. The chain recombines TRBV7-2 with TRBJ1-5; TRBD1 might be the D (6 bases). Trimming stripped 5 bases from V and 7 bases from J, with 12 bases between. Germline CDR1 and CDR2: SGHTA and FQGNSA. The CDR3 is 13 residues long. This chain's CDR3 is CASSLTGQQPQHF. CDR3 DNA: TGTGCCAGCAGCCTCACAGGGCAACAGCCCCAGCATTTT.

This sequence joins TRBV14 and TRBJ2-7; D is unclear. CDR1 and CDR2 from the germline V gene are SGHDN and FVKESK. This CDR3 has 12 residues. V lost 6 bases to trimming and J lost 5 bases, with 11 bases between them. This chain's CDR3 is CASRPREDEQYF. DNA for the CDR3: TGTGCCAGCAGACCCCGTGAGGACGAGCAGTACTTC.